The 2 T cell receptor beta chains in this list originate from one sample, sequenced in a study of tissue T cells after allogeneic stem cell transplantation. Documented time point: mouse harvest day 7 after allogeneic transplant. Mouse grafts combined 10^7 T-cell-depleted bone marrow cells with 10^6 splenic CD5+ T cells. Method: immunoSEQ multiplex PCR; TCRdb's copy keeps in-frame clones and lacks some. The table shows more than 10,000 clones, with around two fifths occurring only once. The sequenced sample was skin. The receptor source for this set is a female BALB/c mouse given C57BL/6 T cells with graft-versus-host disease after an allogeneic hematopoietic cell transplant.

This clone was observed a few times. Mouse gene names apply. From the germline J gene comes the end of the CDR3, since the read stops 1 residue before it. The chain uses TRBV23 and TRBJ2-2; the table calls TRBD2, which could not be checked here. The length of the CDR3 is 15 residues. In germline, CDR1 is KGHTA, CDR2 FQNQQP. The part of the CDR3 DNA that was read is TGCTCCAGCAGTCAAGTGGGGTCTAACACCGGGCAGCTCTAC. Protein product: CSSSQVGSNTGQLY. The entire CDR3 protein is CSSSQVGSNTGQLYF. The full variable domain, with the rest looked up from reference TRBV23 and TRBJ2-2, is DAAVTQKPRYLIKMKGQEAEMKCIPEKGHTAVFWYQQKQSKELKFLIYFQNQQPLDQIDMVKERFSAVCPSSSLCSLGIRTCEAEDSALYLCSSSQVGSNTGQLYFGEGSKLTVL.

Regarding this clone: Gene names denote mouse genes. The sequenced fragment ends 1 residue before the CDR3 boundary, so the rest is inferred from the germline J gene. The chain carries TRBV26 and TRBJ2-4, with a tentative D call TRBD1 (5 bases). This CDR3 is 15 amino acids long. Germline V gene data show CDR1 as KGHPV and CDR2 as FQNQEV (reference sequence). V gave up 3 bases and J gave up 0 bases, with 10 bases separating them. The sequenced part of the CDR3 DNA is TGTGCCAGCAGTCTCGGACACTCTAGTCAAAACACCTTGTAC. Its translation is CASSLGHSSQNTLY. The CDR3, in full, reads CASSLGHSSQNTLYF.